A single sample gave rise to the 6 T cell receptor beta chains below, sequenced in a study of T cells in Graves' hyperthyroidism and ophthalmopathy (dated by TCRdb to the late 2010s). Receptors were amplified or captured by multiplex PCR. These reads were obtained on an Illumina HiSeq 2000. TCR beta CDR3 regions were amplified from RNA transcripts. For the first round of RT-PCR on the TCR CDR3, the HTBI primer set was used together with the Qiagen OneStep RT-PCR kit. The raw public reads went through TCRdb reprocessing: fastp at Q25, MiXCR clone calling, in-frame beta chains kept. Rows merge per CDR3 protein into single entries with the most common DNA and genes. The sample includes about 320,000 distinct CDR3 sequences, with roughly 17% observed a single time. In total, the top ten clones hold approximately 35% of the sample. The sample consisted of blood. All receptors derive from a man younger than 40 with Graves' hyperthyroidism.

In its sample, this clonotype was seen many times. The V and J genes are TRBV30 and TRBJ2-2; D perhaps matches TRBD1 (5 bases). Trimming took 0 bases from V and 3 from J, leaving 5 bases between them. Germline V gene data show CDR1 as GTSNPN and CDR2 as SVGIG (reference sequence). The CDR3 runs 13 residues. DNA of the CDR3: TGTGCCTGGAGTGTAGGGGACACCGGGGAGCTGTTTTTT. Protein sequence: CAWSVGDTGELFF. Complete variable domain (other parts from reference TRBV30 and TRBJ2-2): SQTIHQWPATLVQPVGSPLSLECTVEGTSNPNLYWYRQAAGRGLQLLFYSVGIGQISSEVPQNLSASRPQDRQFILSSKKLLLSDSGFYLCAWSVGDTGELFFGEGSRLTVL.

This clonotype appeared many times. This chain connects TRBV12-3 or TRBV12-4 to TRBJ1-2, with a possible D match to TRBD1 (6 bases). V was trimmed by 6 bases and J by 5 bases, leaving 13 bases between them. The CDR3 length is 13 residues. CDR3 sequence reads: CASRDNRAYGYTF. CDR3 nucleotides: TGTGCCAGCAGGGATAACAGGGCGTATGGCTACACCTTC.

In its sample, this clonotype was seen many times. This rearrangement joins TRBV5-1 to TRBJ1-1; possible D gene TRBD1, 6 bases. The CDR3 contains 15 residues. Trimming removed 1 base from V and 6 bases from J, with 16 bases in between. Germline loops: CDR1 SGHRS, CDR2 YFSETQ. CDR3 residues: CASSLFGQSVAEAFF. CDR3 bases: TGCGCCAGCAGCTTGTTCGGACAGAGCGTCGCTGAAGCTTTCTTT.

This chain uses TRBV6-1 with TRBJ2-3, with TRBD1 matching over 10 bases. In germline, CDR1 is MNHNS, CDR2 SASEGT. V lost 6 bases, J lost 1 base, and 4 bases stayed unmatched. The CDR3 runs 15 residues. The CDR3, as DNA: TGTGCCAGCAGGCCCGGGACAGGGGGCACAGATACGCAGTATTTT. This codes for CASRPGTGGTDTQYF.

This clonotype was detected only a few times. The rearrangement uses TRBV5-1 and TRBJ2-2; D is uncertain. Per germline, CDR1 SGHRS and CDR2 YFSETQ. The ends were cut back, 0 bases at V and 7 bases at J, with 13 bases in the middle. The CDR3 covers 15 residues. The DNA of the CDR3 is TGCGCCAGCAGCTTGGGCGGTTTGGGCGGCGGGGAGCTGTTTTTT. Residues: CASSLGGLGGGELFF.

DNA of the CDR3: TGTGCCAGCAGTGAAGGGCCCCGTGGGGAGCTGTTTTTT. Translating gives CASSEGPRGELFF. V gene TRBV2 combines with J gene TRBJ2-2; the D is unclear. V was cut by 1 base and J by 8 bases, with 8 bases left in between. Germline assignment: CDR1 SNHLY and CDR2 FYNNEI. The CDR3 spans 13 residues.